This entry is about one T cell receptor beta chain. Random-hexamer reverse transcription was applied to roughly 0.5 to 1 ug RNA. TCRdb re-called the immunoSEQ multiplex PCR reads through MiXCR, storing one row per CDR3 protein. The sample records over 95,000 distinct CDR3 sequences, about 93% being singletons. The data derive from a study of CD8 T cells in Susac syndrome. The CDR3 covers 16 residues. The V gene's germline CDR1 is SGHNT and CDR2 YYREEE (reference sequence). Trimming removed 4 bases from V and 2 bases from J, with 17 bases in between. From blood CD8+ and CD4+ T cells, TCR beta sequences were generated.

The rearrangement uses TRBV5-4 and TRBJ2-3; D unresolved. This receptor was identified in a human donor in good health. Sequenced sample: CD4+ T cells from PBMCs. CDR3 region: CASSPRRRDNTDTQYF. In DNA, the CDR3 is TGTGCCAGCAGCCCCCGACGTAGGGATAACACAGATACGCAGTATTTT.